These 9 T cell receptor beta chains came from one sample sequenced in a study of cytomegalovirus exposure and HLA in healthy donors (TCRdb year 2017). The method behind the library was the immunoSEQ multiplex PCR assay. The multiplex PCR relied on a mix of 60 forward primers for TCR Vbeta segments and 13 reverse primers for TCR Jbeta segments. TCRdb took over this immuneACCESS table, retaining in-frame rearrangements with V and J assigned. Such tables are incomplete; in checked studies, under half of the missing clones stem from an unresolved V gene, and the remainder is unexplained. The table for this sample records about 62,000 clones. The leading ten clones occupy 5% to 5.5% of the sample. Sequencing used PBMCs. The receptors here all came from a man between 25 and 39 years old in good health and CMV-seropositive.

The chain combines TRBV30 with TRBJ2-4; 9 nucleotides agree with TRBD1. Germline V lookup: CDR1 GTSNPN, CDR2 SVGIG (reference sequence). J was trimmed by 9 bases and V by 3 bases; bases with no gene match: 12. The CDR3 contains 15 residues. The CDR3 DNA reads TGTGCCTGGAGGGCCGGGACAGGGACTAAGGGCATTCAGTACTTC. The encoded protein is CAWRAGTGTKGIQYF.

The chain uses TRBV29-1 and TRBJ1-2; TRBD1 might be the D (6 bases). The CDR3 sequence is 14 residues long. V lost 0 bases and J 6 bases, leaving 14 bases between the germline ends. Germline V gene sequence: CDR1 SQVTM, CDR2 ANQGSEA. CDR3 DNA: TGCAGCGTTGAAGATCACAGGGTCGGAGATGGCTACACCTTC. Translation gives CSVEDHRVGDGYTF.

The chain has TRBV9 and TRBJ2-3; 9 bases match TRBD2. The CDR3 runs 16 residues. V was pared by 0 bases and J by 5 bases, with 7 bases of the junction left unmatched. Germline V gene data show CDR1 as SGDLS and CDR2 as YYNGEE. Here the CDR3 reads CASSVAGGRALDTQYF. DNA of the CDR3: TGTGCCAGCAGCGTAGCCGGCGGGAGGGCATTAGATACGCAGTATTTT.

Concerning this clone: The junction departs from germline at one end; a sequencing error may be responsible. J is TRBJ2-1 and V is TRBV7-3; 7 bases agree with TRBD2. The CDR3 covers 16 residues. Germline assignment: CDR1 SGHTA and CDR2 FQGTGA. This CDR3 is CASSLTGGSSDNEQFF. The CDR3 coding sequence is TGTGCCAGCAGCTTAACAGGCGGGAGCTCCGACAATGAGCAGTTCTTC.

The V call is TRBV7-9, the J call TRBJ2-7; D gene uncertain. The CDR3 length is 13 residues. V dropped 5 bases and J dropped 1 base, with 9 bases sitting between them. Germline V CDR1 and CDR2: SEHNR, FQNEAQ (reference sequence). CDR3 bases: TGTGCCAGCAGCCGAGCAGGATCCTACGAGCAGTACTTC. Translated: CASSRAGSYEQYF.

The rearrangement joins TRBV9 to TRBJ2-5, with 11 bases fitting TRBD2. CDR3 size: 15 residues. The trim removed 3 bases at V and 4 bases at J, leaving 5 bases unmatched. Germline V gene lookup returns CDR1 SGDLS and CDR2 YYNGEE. As DNA, the CDR3 is TGTGCCAGCAGCGCCCGACTAGCGGGAACAGAGACCCAGTACTTC. Translating gives CASSARLAGTETQYF.

The V gene is TRBV4-1, the J gene TRBJ2-7, with TRBD1 identical over 7 bases. Trimming removed 1 base from V and 3 bases from J; junction bases left unmatched: 6. The germline V gene has CDR1 MGHRA and CDR2 YSYEKL. The CDR3 is 15 amino acids. CDR3 sequence reads: CASSQAWGQFYEQYF. The CDR3 bases are TGCGCCAGCAGCCAAGCTTGGGGACAGTTCTACGAGCAGTACTTC.

V is TRBV5-5 and J is TRBJ2-1; weak D call: TRBD1 (5 bases). Trimming pared 0 bases from V and 10 bases from J, leaving 8 bases between. Germline values: CDR1 SGHKS, CDR2 YYEKEE (reference sequence). The CDR3 runs 12 residues. The CDR3 DNA is TGTGCCAGCAGCTTGGAAGGGGTAGAGCAGTTCTTC. Protein sequence: CASSLEGVEQFF.

The chain has TRBV5-1 and TRBJ2-3; TRBD1 matches 8 bases. The CDR3 extends over 14 amino acids. The V and J ends lost 4 bases and 2 bases, in that order; junction bases with no gene match: 3. Germline CDR1 and CDR2: SGHRS and YFSETQ. The CDR3 DNA reads TGCGCCAGCAGCGAGACAGGGGTCACAGATACGCAGTATTTT. Protein product: CASSETGVTDTQYF.